The 17 T cell receptor beta chains listed next were all sequenced from one sample in a study of blood T cell repertoires in COVID-19. Some clones are missing from TCRdb's copy, which holds only in-frame ones; the method was immunoSEQ multiplex PCR. The sample records about 210,000 clones, less than 85% being singletons. The specimen sequenced was peripheral blood. The origin of the receptors is an elderly woman with COVID-19, enrolled during active disease.

This clone occurred once. Here the CDR3 DNA reads TGTGCCAGCAGCCTCTCGGCGAATACAGAATATGGCTACACCTTC. It yields the protein CASSLSANTEYGYTF. The chain uses TRBV9 and TRBJ1-2; D remains ambiguous. Trimming pared 4 bases from V and 5 bases from J, leaving 18 bases between. Germline CDR1 reads SGDLS; CDR2 reads YYNGEE. The CDR3 is made up of 15 amino acids.

V gene TRBV5-5 combines with J gene TRBJ2-5; perhaps TRBD2 as D (6 bases). V was pared by 2 bases and J by 4 bases, with 6 bases between. There are 12 residues in the CDR3. Germline assignment: CDR1 SGHKS and CDR2 YYEKEE (reference sequence). The CDR3 loop is CASSFGGETQYF. CDR3 in DNA: TGTGCCAGCAGCTTCGGGGGAGAGACCCAGTACTTC.

In this sample, this clone turned up a few times. The rearrangement uses TRBV18 and TRBJ2-7, with 10 bases matching TRBD1. The CDR3 is 16 amino acids. Germline V gene data show CDR1 as KGHSH and CDR2 as LQKENI. Losses at the gene ends were 3 bases for V and 1 base for J; bases not matched to a gene: 6. CDR3 residues: CASSPTGQGRSYEQYF. Here the CDR3 DNA reads TGTGCCAGCTCACCCACGGGACAGGGGCGTTCCTACGAGCAGTACTTC.

V usage is TRBV11-2 and J usage is TRBJ2-5, with 8 nucleotides matching TRBD1. The germline V gene has CDR1 SGHAT and CDR2 FQNNGV. There are 13 residues in the CDR3. The V gene end was trimmed by 5 bases and the J gene end by 5 bases; junction bases not matched to a gene: 4. This chain's CDR3 is CASSDRGGETQYF. DNA for the CDR3: TGTGCCAGCAGCGACAGGGGTGGCGAGACCCAGTACTTC.

The V call is TRBV10-2, the J call TRBJ2-2; TRBD1 aligns across 8 bases. This CDR3 region has 14 residues. The germline V gene has CDR1 WSHSY and CDR2 SAAADI. V shed 6 bases and J 8 bases; nucleotides not matched to a gene: 8. The CDR3 DNA is TGCGCCAGCAGACAGGGGGGTATAGCGGGGGAGCTGTTTTTT. It encodes CASRQGGIAGELFF.

This chain connects TRBV14 to TRBJ1-2, with no clear D. CDR3 length: 16 residues. From germline, CDR1 is SGHDN and CDR2 FVKESK. Trimming stripped 6 bases from V and 4 bases from J, with 21 bases between. DNA of the CDR3: TGTGCCAGCAGGCCTTCCGGGAGCGCTGCAATCTATGGCTACACCTTC. It translates to CASRPSGSAAIYGYTF.

This clone was detected a few times. This rearrangement joins TRBV29-1 to TRBJ1-2; D gene uncertain. V was clipped by 2 bases and J by 7 bases, with 11 bases between them. CDR1 SQVTM and CDR2 ANQGSEA come from the germline V gene. The CDR3 has 12 amino acids. CDR3 sequence (DNA): TGCAGCGTTGAATCGTCTCTCGGTGGCTACACCTTC. Translation: CSVESSLGGYTF. Using reference TRBV29-1 and TRBJ1-2 for the parts outside the CDR3, the full variable domain is SAVISQKPSRDICQRGTSLTIQCQVDSQVTMMFWYRQQPGQSLTLIATANQGSEATYESGFVIDKFPISRPNLTFSTLTVSNMSPEDSSIYLCSVESSLGGYTFGSGTRLTVV.

This rearrangement joins TRBV3-1 (or the pseudogene TRBV3-2) to TRBJ1-2; no reliable D call. The CDR3 has 12 residues. From germline, CDR1 is LGHDT and CDR2 YNNKEL (reference sequence). Trimming took 1 base from V and 6 from J, leaving 6 bases between them. The DNA of the CDR3 is TGTGCCAGCAGCCAAGCGGAGAATGGCTACACCTTC. Protein sequence: CASSQAENGYTF.

This chain links TRBV2 with TRBJ2-5; 7 bases fit TRBD2. This CDR3 contains 15 residues. CDR1 is SNHLY and CDR2 is FYNNEI in the germline V gene. V dropped 3 bases and J dropped 0; count of bases not matched to a gene: 4. The CDR3 loop is CASSDRGENQETQYF. The CDR3 coding sequence is TGTGCCAGCAGTGATCGGGGGGAGAACCAAGAGACCCAGTACTTC.

The CDR3 nucleotides read TGTGCCAGCAGTTCACGACAGGGGGCTGGGAACACTGAAGCTTTCTTT. Its protein is CASSSRQGAGNTEAFF. The V call is TRBV6-5, the J call TRBJ1-1; 10 bases are a match to TRBD1. Germline V gene data show CDR1 as MNHEY and CDR2 as SVGAGI. This CDR3 has 16 residues. Unmatched junction bases numbered 6, after V lost 4 bases and J lost 1 base.

Only a few counts were recorded for this clone. This rearrangement joins TRBV7-9 to TRBJ1-2; no firm D call. Germline values: CDR1 SEHNR, CDR2 FQNEAQ (reference sequence). CDR3 length: 13 amino acids. The germline V and J ends were trimmed by 0 bases and 9 bases, with 11 bases remaining between them. DNA of the CDR3: TGTGCCAGCAGCTTAGCGCACCGGGGTAGCTACACCTTC. This codes for CASSLAHRGSYTF.

This rearrangement joins TRBV5-1 to TRBJ2-7; TRBD1 matches at 10 bases. The CDR3 covers 13 residues. Losses at the gene ends were 4 bases for V and 6 bases for J; bases not matched to a gene: 4. From germline, CDR1 is SGHRS and CDR2 YFSETQ. CDR3 loop: CASSRTGGGEQYF. Written as DNA, the CDR3 is TGCGCCAGCAGCAGGACAGGGGGAGGCGAGCAGTACTTC.

The chain joins TRBV6-1 to TRBJ1-2; TRBD1 agrees at 7 bases. V lost 2 bases and J lost 5; bases outside the gene matches: 2. This CDR3 spans 13 amino acids. The germline V gene encodes CDR1 MNHNS and CDR2 SASEGT. The CDR3 DNA is TGTGCCAGCAGTGAATCGACAGGGTATGGCTACACCTTC. Translating it yields CASSESTGYGYTF.

The chain joins TRBV5-1 to TRBJ1-2; perhaps TRBD1 as D (5 bases). The V and J ends lost 4 bases and 5 bases respectively, with 15 bases between them. CDR1 and CDR2 (germline): SGHRS, YFSETQ. This CDR3 contains 14 residues. As DNA, the CDR3 is TGCGCCAGCAGCCAAGACCCGGGGGGGTATGGCTACACCTTC. The encoded protein is CASSQDPGGYGYTF.

This chain uses TRBV3-1 (or the pseudogene TRBV3-2) with TRBJ1-4; 7 positions agree with TRBD1. This CDR3 comprises 15 residues. V lost 4 bases to trimming and J lost 2 bases; unmatched junction nucleotides: 4. Germline V gives CDR1 LGHDT, CDR2 YNNKEL (reference sequence). CDR3 region: CASSLLTGTNEKLFF. The CDR3 nucleotides are TGTGCCAGCAGCCTTCTGACAGGGACTAATGAAAAACTGTTTTTT.

The genes are TRBV7-3 and TRBJ2-1; 7 bases are shared with TRBD1. Germline V lookup: CDR1 SGHTA, CDR2 FQGTGA. The V segment lost 5 bases and the J segment 4 bases; nucleotides outside the gene matches: 14. CDR3 length equals 17 residues. CDR3 nucleotide sequence: TGTGCCAGCAGCCTTCACCGCCCCGGGACAGCATACAATGAGCAGTTCTTC. Its translation is CASSLHRPGTAYNEQFF.

The gene calls are TRBV6-5 and TRBJ1-5; D call uncertain. Per germline, CDR1 MNHEY and CDR2 SVGAGI. The CDR3 spans 14 residues. The V gene lost 7 bases and the J gene lost 9 bases, with 19 bases spanning the gap. The CDR3 bases are TGTGCCAGCAACCCCTTCCCGGATGGGCGGCCCCAGCATTTT. Amino acid sequence: CASNPFPDGRPQHF.